The 30 T cell receptor beta chains below were found in one sample sequenced in a study of CD8 T cells in ankylosing spondylitis (dated by TCRdb to about 2017). Study-wide conclusions, independent of this receptor: Blood from ankylosing spondylitis patients appeared to be characterized by a TCR beta motif made up of eight highly homologous amino acid variants.

What these receptors recognize is not known. Library preparation used 5' RACE. Sequencing was carried out with an Illumina HiSeq 2500. TCRdb reprocessed the public reads (quality trimming at Q25 with fastp, clone calling with MiXCR) and kept in-frame beta chains. Records with the same CDR3 protein are collapsed into one entry carrying the most frequent genes and DNA. The sample table contains about 330,000 distinct CDR3 sequences; only one count was recorded for roughly 8% of them. Roughly 15% of the sample lies in the top ten. Sequencing was performed on blood, either unsorted or a sorted T cell fraction (not recorded which). These receptors originate from a male donor with ankylosing spondylitis.

This chain joins TRBV11-1 and TRBJ2-1, with D perhaps matching TRBD2 (7 bases). Trimming took 10 bases from V and 9 from J, leaving 43 bases between them. This CDR3 has 21 residues. The germline CDR1 and CDR2 sequences are SGHAT and FQDESV (reference sequence). The CDR3 protein is CATSAGQETWGGQNSSGEQFF. Written as DNA, the CDR3 is TGTGCCACGTCCGCTGGGCAAGAGACCTGGGGGGGACAAAACTCCTCGGGTGAGCAGTTCTTC.

The chain recombines TRBV11-3 with TRBJ2-1, with TRBD2 matching over 9 bases. Looked up from germline, CDR1 is SGHNT and CDR2 is YENEEA. This CDR3 region has 16 residues. Unmatched junction bases numbered 11, after V lost 5 bases and J lost 6 bases. The CDR3 DNA is TGTGCCAGCAGCGTGGCGGGGGGGAGGGCGTCCAATGAGCAGTTCTTC. Amino acids: CASSVAGGRASNEQFF.

With regard to this clonotype: The junction and the germline gene differ at one end; a read error may be behind it. CDR3 residues: CSVVAGAGNQLQHF. The CDR3 nucleotides read TGCAGCGTTGTGGCGGGGGCTGGCAATCAGCTCCAGCATTTT. This chain joins TRBV29-1 and TRBJ1-5; a weak D match, TRBD1 (6 bases). This CDR3 spans 14 amino acids. CDR1 is SQVTM and CDR2 is ANQGSEA in the germline V gene. The complete variable domain, with remaining parts taken from reference TRBV29-1 and TRBJ1-5, reads SAVISQKPSRDICQRGTSLTIQCQVDSQVTMMFWYRQQPGQSLTLIATANQGSEATYESGFVIDKFPISRPNLTFSTLTVSNMSPEDSSIYLCSVVAGAGNQLQHFGDGTRLSIL.

This clonotype showed up just a few times. The V and J genes are TRBV12-3 or TRBV12-4 and TRBJ2-7; 11 bases map to TRBD2. V was pared by 7 bases and J by 3 bases, with 5 bases of the junction left unmatched. This CDR3 has 14 amino acids. The CDR3 nucleotides read TGTGCCAGCACTTCCGGGACTAGCGGCTACGAGCAGTACTTC. Protein sequence: CASTSGTSGYEQYF.

This clonotype qualifies as medium-sized (0.01 to 0.1%). This chain joins TRBV20-1 and TRBJ2-1; TRBD2 is a possible D gene (6 bases). CDR3 size: 14 residues. CDR1 is DFQATT, CDR2 SNEGSKA, per germline (reference sequence). V was trimmed by 3 bases and J by 9 bases, leaving 18 bases between them. The CDR3 loop is CSASRDSFHPEQFF. Here the CDR3 DNA reads TGCAGTGCTAGTCGGGACTCTTTTCATCCTGAGCAGTTCTTC.

The CDR3 DNA is TGCAGCGTCCAACAGGGTTGGAACACCGGGGAGCTGTTTTTT. This translates into CSVQQGWNTGELFF. The rearrangement joins TRBV29-1 to TRBJ2-2; a weak D match, TRBD1 (6 bases). CDR1 is SQVTM and CDR2 is ANQGSEA in the germline V gene. The V end was cut by 6 bases, the J end by 1 base, with 12 bases between. This CDR3 comprises 14 residues.

The chain joins TRBV12-3 or TRBV12-4 to TRBJ2-7, with D perhaps matching TRBD2 (6 bases). V lost 5 bases, J lost 1 base, and 15 bases lay in between. The CDR3 has 15 amino acids. The CDR3 reads CASSPGTRGSYEQYF. The CDR3 nucleotides are TGTGCCAGCAGTCCTGGGACTCGGGGGTCCTACGAGCAGTACTTC.

This clonotype was seen a few times. V is TRBV19 and J is TRBJ2-7; D gene uncertain. Trimming shortened V by 6 bases and J by 1 base, and 13 bases separated the two germline ends. The CDR3 has 14 amino acids. Germline loops: CDR1 LNHDA, CDR2 SQIVND (reference sequence). DNA of the CDR3: TGTGCCAGTAGCACAACCTCAATATCCTACGAGCAGTACTTC. Translating it yields CASSTTSISYEQYF.

This clonotype was found a few times. J is TRBJ2-4 and V is TRBV7-2, with D maybe TRBD2 (5 bases). V was shortened by 5 bases and J by 4 bases, with 9 bases between the two germline ends. This CDR3 has 13 residues. CDR1 is SGHTA, CDR2 FQGNSA, per germline. Here the CDR3 reads CASSVGIKNIQYF. In nucleotides, the CDR3 is TGTGCCAGCAGCGTCGGGATTAAAAACATTCAGTACTTC.

The J gene is TRBJ2-1, the V gene TRBV15; 7 bases align to TRBD1. With V trimmed by 0 bases and J by 9 bases, 5 bases remained unmatched. Germline values: CDR1 LNHNV, CDR2 YYDKDF (reference sequence). This CDR3 has 14 amino acids. In DNA, the CDR3 is TGTGCCACCAGCAGAGATAGGGGGCCCGGTGAGCAGTTCTTC. This sequence encodes CATSRDRGPGEQFF. The full variable domain, its missing parts supplied by reference TRBV15 and TRBJ2-1, is DAMVIQNPRYQVTQFGKPVTLSCSQTLNHNVMYWYQQKSSQAPKLLFHYYDKDFNNEADTPDNFQSRRPNTSFCFLDIRSPGLGDTAMYLCATSRDRGPGEQFFGPGTRLTVL.

The genes are TRBV6-2 or TRBV6-3 and TRBJ2-1; D call uncertain. Germline V CDR1 and CDR2: MNHEY, SVGEGT. The CDR3 totals 11 residues. V gave up 7 bases and J gave up 3 bases, with 4 bases separating them. CDR3 residues: CASKGYNEQFF. The CDR3 DNA reads TGTGCCAGCAAGGGCTACAATGAGCAGTTCTTC.

The table lists this clonotype with a few counts. The chain links TRBV12-3 or TRBV12-4 to TRBJ2-7, with TRBD1 matching 10 bases. The length of the CDR3 is 15 residues. J was trimmed by 5 bases and V by 3 bases; bases with no gene match: 7. The CDR3 here is CASSFRTGGFDEQYF. The CDR3 nucleotides are TGTGCCAGCAGTTTTCGGACAGGGGGTTTCGACGAGCAGTACTTC.

The chain is built from TRBV16 and TRBJ1-2; D is undetermined. Per the germline V gene, CDR1 is KGHSY and CDR2 is FQNENV. Deletions cut 4 bases from V and 2 bases from J, with 14 bases between. This CDR3 is built from 15 residues. CDR3 sequence (DNA): TGTGCCAGCAGCCGGAGCCGGGCCCCAAACTATGGCTACACCTTC. Its translation: CASSRSRAPNYGYTF.

This clonotype appeared a few times. The chain carries TRBV5-6 and TRBJ2-1; TRBD1 agrees at 11 bases. The V and J ends lost 4 bases and 2 bases, in that order; junction bases with no gene match: 2. The CDR3 sequence is 15 residues long. Germline V CDR1 and CDR2: SGHDT, YYEEEE. CDR3 nucleotide sequence: TGTGCCAGCAGCATGGGACAGGGGGCCTACAATGAGCAGTTCTTC. It yields the protein CASSMGQGAYNEQFF.

This clonotype was observed a few times. The chain combines TRBV9 with TRBJ1-4, with D possibly being TRBD1 (6 bases). The CDR3 contains 17 residues. Germline CDR1 SGDLS, CDR2 YYNGEE. V was shortened by 3 bases and J by 4 bases, with 19 bases between the two germline ends. This chain's CDR3 is CASSGHRDTTGNEKLFF. CDR3 bases: TGTGCCAGCAGCGGACACAGGGACACGACGGGTAATGAAAAACTGTTTTTT.

The rearrangement uses TRBV20-1 and TRBJ1-2; 7 nucleotides align to TRBD1. V was pared by 6 bases and J by 10 bases, with 8 bases of the junction left unmatched. Germline-derived CDR1 and CDR2 are DFQATT and SNEGSKA (reference sequence). This CDR3 is built from 11 residues. CDR3 DNA sequence: TGCAGTGCCCTGATCGGGACAGCCTACACCTTC. Protein product: CSALIGTAYTF.

The chain uses TRBV19 and TRBJ2-1; D perhaps matches TRBD2 (5 bases). Germline V lookup: CDR1 LNHDA, CDR2 SQIVND (reference sequence). V was shortened by 5 bases and J by 8 bases, with 13 bases between the two germline ends. This CDR3 has 13 residues. The CDR3 DNA is TGTGCCAGTAGTCCCGGACTCCTTTATGAGCAGTTCTTC. The encoded protein is CASSPGLLYEQFF.

This clonotype was counted only a few times. V usage is TRBV20-1 and J usage is TRBJ2-1; TRBD2 matches 7 bases. CDR1 is DFQATT and CDR2 is SNEGSKA in the germline V gene (reference sequence). The CDR3 length is 14 residues. V trimming: 5 bases; J trimming: 4 bases; junction bases outside the gene matches: 8. The CDR3 DNA reads TGCAGTGCTGGACGGGAGGAACTTTACAATGAGCAGTTCTTC. Translation gives CSAGREELYNEQFF.

This clonotype was seen a handful of times. The rearrangement joins TRBV7-9 to TRBJ2-7; D remains unclear. Trimming removed 5 bases at V and 3 bases at J, with 14 bases between. Germline V CDR1 and CDR2: SEHNR, FQNEAQ (reference sequence). CDR3 length equals 14 residues. The CDR3 DNA follows: TGTGCCAGCAGCCCCCCCCCTACGAACTACGAGCAGTACTTC. Its protein is CASSPPPTNYEQYF.

This clonotype was detected a few times. In DNA form, the CDR3 reads TGTGCCAGCAGCCAAGGACAGGGGGAGCTGGCTGAAGCTTTCTTT. Encoded protein: CASSQGQGELAEAFF. This sequence joins TRBV4-2 and TRBJ1-1; 9 nucleotides line up with TRBD1. Losses at the gene ends were 1 base for V and 6 bases for J; bases not matched to a gene: 6. CDR1 is LGHNA, CDR2 YNFKEQ, per germline. This CDR3 contains 15 residues.

The sample holds a few counts of this clonotype. This chain's CDR3 is CASSQDLLGAYGYTF. The CDR3 nucleotides are TGCGCCAGCAGCCAAGATCTGCTGGGGGCCTATGGCTACACCTTC. The V gene is TRBV4-3, the J gene TRBJ1-2, with TRBD1 as a possible D gene (6 bases). Trimming took off 0 bases at V and 4 bases at J, with 12 bases between the two ends. Germline-derived CDR1 and CDR2 are LGHNA and YSLEER. CDR3 length equals 15 residues.

V usage is TRBV11-1 and J usage is TRBJ1-2, with D perhaps TRBD1 (5 bases). CDR1 is SGHAT, CDR2 FQDESV, per germline (reference sequence). V shed 2 bases and J shed 2 bases, with 9 bases lying between them. The length of the CDR3 is 14 residues. This chain's CDR3 is CASSLRDRNYGYTF. The CDR3 nucleotides read TGTGCCAGCAGCTTACGGGACCGGAACTATGGCTACACCTTC.

V and J are TRBV7-3 and TRBJ2-7, with D uncertain. Per the germline V gene, CDR1 is SGHTA and CDR2 is FQGTGA. V was cut by 1 base and J by 2 bases, with 12 bases left in between. The CDR3 length is 15 residues. The CDR3 loop is CASSLRVGFTYEQYF. The CDR3 bases are TGTGCCAGCAGCTTAAGGGTAGGGTTTACCTACGAGCAGTACTTC.

Only a few counts were recorded for this clonotype. The chain carries TRBV12-3 or TRBV12-4 and TRBJ2-1; D is tentatively TRBD1 or TRBD2 (7 bases each). The CDR3 runs 13 residues. The ends were cut back, 5 bases at V and 7 bases at J, with 12 bases in the middle. The CDR3 nucleotides read TGTGCCAGCAGTGCCCAGGGGGGGAATGAGCAGTTCTTC. Translated: CASSAQGGNEQFF.

This clonotype was seen many times. The chain recombines TRBV4-1 with TRBJ2-3, with D possibly matching TRBD1 (6 bases). CDR3 length: 15 amino acids. With 4 bases removed from V and 4 bases from J, the gap between germline ends came to 15 bases. From germline, CDR1 is MGHRA and CDR2 YSYEKL. The DNA of the CDR3 is TGCGCCAGCAGCCTCCGGGACACTACTGCAGATACGCAGTATTTT. Its protein is CASSLRDTTADTQYF.

The rearrangement links TRBV29-1 to TRBJ2-7, with D possibly being TRBD1 or TRBD2 (6 bases each). The CDR3 is made up of 12 amino acids. Germline loops: CDR1 SQVTM, CDR2 ANQGSEA. The V end lost 4 bases, the J end lost 4 bases, and 11 bases lay between the germline ends. The CDR3 coding sequence is TGCAGCGTTGTCGGGGGCCGATACGAGCAGTACTTC. This sequence encodes CSVVGGRYEQYF.

The V gene is TRBV7-2, the J gene TRBJ2-1; no clear D gene. This CDR3 has 14 amino acids. V was pared by 1 base and J by 2 bases, with 6 bases between. Germline values: CDR1 SGHTA, CDR2 FQGNSA. The CDR3 protein is CASSLVTTYNEQFF. For the CDR3, the DNA is TGTGCCAGCAGCTTAGTCACGACCTACAATGAGCAGTTCTTC. The full variable domain, rest sourced from reference TRBV7-2 and TRBJ2-1, is GAGVSQSPSNKVTEKGKDVELRCDPISGHTALYWYRQSLGQGLEFLIYFQGNSAPDKSGLPSDRFSAERTGGSVSTLTIQRTQQEDSAVYLCASSLVTTYNEQFFGPGTRLTVL.

V usage is TRBV18 and J usage is TRBJ2-2; D remains ambiguous. CDR3 length equals 14 residues. The V end lost 2 bases, the J end lost 0 bases, and 4 bases lay between the germline ends. From germline, CDR1 is KGHSH and CDR2 LQKENI. The DNA for the CDR3 is TGTGCCAGCTCACCAGGGGCGAACACCGGGGAGCTGTTTTTT. It specifies CASSPGANTGELFF.

This sequence joins TRBV9 and TRBJ2-3; a possible D gene is TRBD2 (7 bases). The germline gives CDR1 SGDLS, CDR2 YYNGEE. The CDR3 loop spans 16 amino acids. The germline V and J ends were trimmed by 0 bases and 6 bases, with 17 bases remaining between them. This CDR3 is CASSVGGGGVQDTQYF. CDR3 sequence (DNA): TGTGCCAGCAGCGTAGGAGGGGGGGGGGTTCAGGATACGCAGTATTTT.

This clonotype has a handful of counts. The rearrangement uses TRBV6-1 and TRBJ2-7; TRBD1 matches 8 bases. Unmatched junction bases numbered 11, after V lost 6 bases and J lost 4 bases. This CDR3 spans 15 amino acids. Germline V CDR1 and CDR2: MNHNS, SASEGT. For the CDR3, the DNA is TGTGCCAGCAGCCCTGCTCTGGACAGGGAATACGAGCAGTACTTC. This gives the protein CASSPALDREYEQYF.